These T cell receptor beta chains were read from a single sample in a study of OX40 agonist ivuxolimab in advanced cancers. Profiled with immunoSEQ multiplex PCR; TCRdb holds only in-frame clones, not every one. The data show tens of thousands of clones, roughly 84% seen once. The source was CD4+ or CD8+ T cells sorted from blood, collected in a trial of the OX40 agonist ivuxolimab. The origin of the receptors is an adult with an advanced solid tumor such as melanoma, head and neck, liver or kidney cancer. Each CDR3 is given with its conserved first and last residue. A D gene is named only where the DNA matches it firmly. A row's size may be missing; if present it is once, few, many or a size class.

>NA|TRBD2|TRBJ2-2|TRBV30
CAWEFGTSGRAGELFF
TGTGCCTGGGAATTCGGGACTAGCGGGAGGGCCGGGGAGCTGTTTTTT
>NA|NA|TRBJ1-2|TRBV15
CATSRAGADGYTF
TGTGCCACCAGCAGAGCAGGGGCAGATGGCTACACCTTC
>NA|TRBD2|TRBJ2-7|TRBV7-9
CASSPLAGGHQQYF
TGTGCCAGCAGCCCCTTAGCGGGGGGCCATCAGCAGTACTTC
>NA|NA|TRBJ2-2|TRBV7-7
CASSLQGIAGELFF
TGTGCTAGCAGCTTACAGGGTATTGCCGGGGAGCTGTTTTTT
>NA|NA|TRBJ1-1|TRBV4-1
CASSPGAPRFMNTEAFF
TGCGCCAGCAGCCCCGGGGCACCGCGGTTCATGAACACTGAAGCTTTCTTT
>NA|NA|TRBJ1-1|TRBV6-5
CASSQEQGNTEAFF
TGTGCCAGCAGCCAAGAGCAGGGGAACACTGAAGCTTTCTTT
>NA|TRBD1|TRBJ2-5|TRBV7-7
CASSLGDRNQETQYF
TGTGCTAGCAGCTTAGGGGACAGAAACCAAGAGACCCAGTACTTC
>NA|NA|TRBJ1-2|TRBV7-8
CASSLAGASSYGYTF
TGTGCCAGCAGCTTAGCCGGGGCCTCTTCCTATGGCTACACCTTC
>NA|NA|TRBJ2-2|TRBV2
CASSADHAGELFF
TGTGCCAGCAGTGCGGACCACGCCGGGGAGCTGTTTTTT
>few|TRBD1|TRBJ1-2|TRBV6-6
CASSLAGGGYTF
TGTGCCAGCAGTTTGGCAGGGGGAGGCTACACCTTC
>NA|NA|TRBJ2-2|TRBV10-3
CAISESVTPGTGELFF
TGTGCCATCAGTGAGTCAGTGACCCCTGGGACCGGGGAGCTGTTTTTT
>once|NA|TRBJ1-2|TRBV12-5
CASGLLISTADYGYTF
TGTGCTAGTGGTTTGCTAATATCGACAGCTGACTATGGCTACACCTTC
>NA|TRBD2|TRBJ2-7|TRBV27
CASSLGGDLSYEQYF
TGTGCCAGCAGTCTCGGGGGGGATCTCTCCTACGAGCAGTACTTC
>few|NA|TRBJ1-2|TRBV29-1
CSALVSYGYTF
TGCAGCGCCCTGGTCAGCTATGGCTACACCTTC
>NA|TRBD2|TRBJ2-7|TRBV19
CASSSGRRASMREQYF
TGTGCCAGCTCTAGCGGGAGGCGCGCAAGCATGAGGGAGCAGTACTTC
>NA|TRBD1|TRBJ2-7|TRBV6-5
CASSLRGGAYEQYF
TGTGCCAGCAGTCTTCGAGGGGGCGCCTACGAGCAGTACTTC